The entry that follows covers one T cell receptor beta chain sequence. Its antigen remains unidentified. The data are from a study of resident and recirculating memory T cells in vitiligo. V was cut by 2 bases and J by 7 bases, with 13 bases left in between. The CDR3 spans 14 residues. The germline V gene has CDR1 MNHEY and CDR2 SMNVEV (reference sequence). The study, taken as a whole, reports: Non-conserved TCRs across sites and patients suggested distinct clones per lesion.

Patients' lesions had not changed for the previous 6 months. Patients had to be free of confetti depigmentation, indicating active vitiligo. Patients had received no treatment within the previous three months. Assay used: immunoSEQ multiplex PCR; TCRdb lists only in-frame clones, some missing. Of about 45,000 clones in the sample, around 90% were seen once. This TCR was sampled from a male donor with vitiligo. The source material was blood. The chain is built from TRBV27 and TRBJ2-3; maybe TRBD2 (7 bases). CDR3 in DNA: TGTGCCAGCAGTTTACGGGGGGCCTATTATACGCAGTATTTT. Amino acids: CASSLRGAYYTQYF.